What follows is one TCR beta chain and its context. The data belong to a study of blood T cell repertoires in COVID-19. Per the authors' pipeline: Amplifying reference gene primers gave estimates of nucleated cell counts. TCRdb's copy holds only in-frame clones and misses some; the assay was immunoSEQ multiplex PCR. That table gives V, J and clone size, and the DNA gave D and trimming. The repertoire holds about 170,000 clones, with around four fifths as singletons. In germline, CDR1 is MGHDK, CDR2 SYGVNS. The CDR3 loop spans 15 amino acids. Between the trimmed V and J ends, which lost 5 bases and 3 bases, there was a span of 14 bases.

This clonotype was obtained from a woman in her sixties or seventies who had recovered from COVID-19. The V call is TRBV25-1, the J call TRBJ2-1; D is unclear. The sequenced sample was peripheral blood. The CDR3 here is CASSTSVVLYNEQFF. The CDR3 coding sequence is TGTGCCAGCAGTACGTCTGTGGTACTCTACAATGAGCAGTTCTTC. The full variable domain, its missing parts supplied by reference TRBV25-1 and TRBJ2-1, is EADIYQTPRYLVIGTGKKITLECSQTMGHDKMYWYQQDPGMELHLIHYSYGVNSTEKGDLSSESTVSRIRTEHFPLTLESARPSHTSQYLCASSTSVVLYNEQFFGPGTRLTVL.